The clone carrying this T cell receptor beta chain came up a few times. V was clipped by 6 bases and J by 0 bases; unmatched bases: 6. This CDR3 spans 14 amino acids. Germline assignment: CDR1 DFQATT and CDR2 SNEGSKA (reference sequence). This entry comes from a study of CD8 T cells in Susac syndrome. The authors reverse transcribed 0.5 to 1 ug RNA with random hexamers. TCRdb reprocessed the immunoSEQ multiplex PCR reads with MiXCR, giving one entry per CDR3 protein. The sample lists some 190,000 distinct CDR3 sequences; approximately 95% were seen once. Sequencing was done on a sample of CD4+ T cells from PBMCs. The sequence was collected from a human donor in good health. This rearrangement joins TRBV20-1 to TRBJ2-7; TRBD1 aligns across 9 bases. The CDR3 DNA reads TGCAGTGCAGCGGACAGGGGACCCTCCTACGAGCAGTACTTC. Its protein is CSAADRGPSYEQYF.